Below are 15 T cell receptor beta chains sequenced from a single sample in a study of T cell repertoires in cytomegalovirus infection. TCRdb reprocessed the reads via MiXCR and lists one record per CDR3 protein. The table records 300,000 or so distinct CDR3 sequences, about a tenth of them present only once. Input material: PBMCs. Receptor source: a human donor in good health (CMV status not recorded). Some clones in this sample may be carry-over from other donors' samples.

This clonotype came up many times. As DNA, the CDR3 is TGTGCCAGCATCACCGGCGGGGTGAACACTGAAGCTTTCTTT. Encoded protein: CASITGGVNTEAFF. The chain recombines TRBV28 with TRBJ1-1; no definite D call. Germline assignment: CDR1 MDHEN and CDR2 SYDVKM. V lost 7 bases to trimming and J lost 0 bases, with 12 bases between them. The CDR3 consists of 14 residues.

The table lists this clonotype with many counts. The chain joins TRBV11-2 to TRBJ2-2; D uncertain. Trimming removed 5 bases at V and 6 bases at J, with 13 bases between. Germline V gene data show CDR1 as SGHAT and CDR2 as FQNNGV. This CDR3 is built from 14 residues. Here the CDR3 reads CASSPQLPPGELFF. The CDR3 nucleotides are TGTGCCAGCAGCCCCCAGCTACCTCCCGGGGAGCTGTTTTTT.

This clonotype was seen ten or more times. This chain connects TRBV7-2 to TRBJ1-5; 7 positions agree with TRBD1. This CDR3 has 13 residues. With 5 bases clipped from V and 7 bases from J, the junction kept 5 bases outside the gene matches. Germline V gene lookup returns CDR1 SGHTA and CDR2 FQGNSA. CDR3 protein: CASSLDRAQPQHF. For the CDR3, the DNA is TGTGCCAGCAGCCTCGACAGGGCGCAGCCCCAGCATTTT.

This clonotype was observed at least ten times. CDR3 region: CASSRLVNTEAFF. The CDR3 DNA is TGCGCCAGCAGCCGACTAGTGAACACTGAAGCTTTCTTT. The chain couples TRBV5-1 to TRBJ1-1; no reliable D call. The CDR3 spans 13 residues. Per germline, CDR1 SGHRS and CDR2 YFSETQ. Trimming removed 4 bases at V and 0 bases at J, with 7 bases between.

This clonotype turned up a few times. V is TRBV7-9 and J is TRBJ2-3, with 13 bases aligning to TRBD2. With V trimmed by 0 bases and J by 7 bases, 10 bases remained unmatched. The germline V gene encodes CDR1 SEHNR and CDR2 FQNEAQ (reference sequence). This CDR3 contains 18 residues. CDR3 coding DNA: TGTGCCAGCAGCTTAGCAGGACTAGCGGGAGACTCACAACATACGCAGTATTTT. This sequence encodes CASSLAGLAGDSQHTQYF.

This clonotype was detected only a few times. The chain employs TRBV29-1 and TRBJ2-2, with D possibly TRBD1 on 5 matching bases. The CDR3 totals 13 residues. The germline CDR1 and CDR2 sequences are SQVTM and ANQGSEA. The V end lost 7 bases, the J end lost 1 base, and 10 bases lay between the germline ends. CDR3 protein: CSGQSMNTGELFF. In nucleotides, the CDR3 is TGCAGCGGACAGTCGATGAACACCGGGGAGCTGTTTTTT.

This clonotype appeared many times. The rearrangement joins TRBV7-9 to TRBJ2-5, with 10 bases fitting TRBD2. V was pared by 5 bases and J by 5 bases, with 20 bases of the junction left unmatched. The CDR3 has 19 residues. Germline V gene sequence: CDR1 SEHNR, CDR2 FQNEAQ (reference sequence). The CDR3, as DNA: TGTGCCAGCAGCCGCACATCGATCCGGACTAGCGGTGCCTGGGAGACCCAGTACTTC. Translating gives CASSRTSIRTSGAWETQYF.

This clonotype was seen a handful of times. The J gene is TRBJ2-6, the V gene TRBV19; D ambiguous. Deletions cut 10 bases from V and 10 bases from J, with 23 bases between. The germline CDR1 and CDR2 sequences are LNHDA and SQIVND (reference sequence). The CDR3 loop spans 15 amino acids. For the CDR3, the DNA is TGTGCCACTACTCTTACCGCCGTAGGTCTGAACGTCCTGACTTTC. It yields the protein CATTLTAVGLNVLTF.

This clonotype was detected only a few times. This may be a read error, as it is one base from a much larger clone. This chain links TRBV6-5 with TRBJ2-2, with 9 nucleotides matching TRBD2. Germline V CDR1 and CDR2: MNHEY, SVGAGI. With 6 bases clipped from V and 1 base from J, the junction kept 3 bases outside the gene matches. This CDR3 comprises 15 residues. CDR3 nucleotides: TGTGCCAGCAGCTGGACTAGCGAGAACACCGGGGAGCTGTTTTTT. Amino acids: CASSWTSENTGELFF.

The sample holds many counts of this clonotype. The chain couples TRBV6-2 or TRBV6-3 to TRBJ2-7, with D perhaps given as TRBD1 or TRBD2 (5 bases each). Trimming took 7 bases from V and 0 from J, leaving 16 bases between them. The CDR3 has 15 residues. CDR1 and CDR2 from the germline V gene are MNHEY and SVGEGT. CDR3 DNA sequence: TGTGCCAGCACCTCGGGACCAATCCGCTCCTACGAGCAGTACGTC. This translates into CASTSGPIRSYEQYV.

The genes are TRBV28 and TRBJ1-1; tentatively, D is TRBD1 (5 bases). V was cut by 5 bases and J by 10 bases, with 8 bases left in between. Per the germline V gene, CDR1 is MDHEN and CDR2 is SYDVKM. CDR3 length: 10 residues. The CDR3 region is CASSRGGAFF. The CDR3 DNA sequence: TGTGCCAGCAGTCGGGGGGGAGCTTTCTTT.

This clonotype was detected many times. CDR3 DNA: TGCAGTGCCGACACCGCTGACAGGGGGCAGCCTGAAGCTTTCTTT. Translated: CSADTADRGQPEAFF. The V call is TRBV20-1, the J call TRBJ1-1; 10 bases match TRBD1. The CDR3 totals 15 residues. Germline CDR1 reads DFQATT; CDR2 reads SNEGSKA (reference sequence). Trimming removed 6 bases from V and 6 bases from J; junction bases left unmatched: 13.

This clonotype was counted many times. V gene TRBV29-1 combines with J gene TRBJ1-4, with 7 bases fitting TRBD1. V lost 4 bases, J lost 5 bases, and 7 bases stayed unmatched. The length of the CDR3 is 14 residues. The germline V gene has CDR1 SQVTM and CDR2 ANQGSEA. The CDR3 DNA reads as TGCAGCGTTGTTATGAACAGGGGAAATGAAAAACTGTTTTTT. Encoded protein: CSVVMNRGNEKLFF.

There are many counts of this clonotype. CDR3 loop: CASSQPGGRETQYF. The DNA for the CDR3 is TGTGCCAGCAGCCAACCAGGGGGCAGAGAGACCCAGTACTTC. The V call is TRBV7-9, the J call TRBJ2-5; TRBD1 matches 8 bases. Per germline, CDR1 SEHNR and CDR2 FQNEAQ (reference sequence). V was pared by 5 bases and J by 4 bases, with 6 bases of the junction left unmatched. This CDR3 contains 14 residues.

This clonotype was seen a few times. The chain carries TRBV27 and TRBJ2-2, with D hard to call. V shed 7 bases and J shed 7 bases, with 13 bases lying between them. Germline loops: CDR1 MNHEY, CDR2 SMNVEV (reference sequence). The CDR3 runs 13 residues. CDR3 protein: CASTSGWGGELFF. CDR3 sequence (DNA): TGTGCCAGCACCTCTGGTTGGGGCGGGGAGCTGTTTTTT.